The source of this T cell receptor beta chain is a study of cytomegalovirus exposure and HLA in healthy donors. Study observations and caveats: Most likely, a cluster of highly shared sequence variants arose as a sequencing artifact. In a later analysis, HLA-associated TCR beta chains were more clonally expanded than equally common others. Earlier findings revealed that most TCR beta V segments proved productive either about 87% or about 30% of the time.

V lost 3 bases and J lost 7; bases outside the gene matches: 17. The CDR3 consists of 20 residues. CDR1 and CDR2 (germline): MGHRA, YSYEKL. On this clone itself: Its target is unknown.

Primers: 60 Vbeta forward and 13 Jbeta reverse. In the original workflow: Some 10 million shared chains were among the about 80 million unique TCR beta chains that a later analysis counted. Libraries were prepared by immunoSEQ multiplex PCR; TCRdb keeps only in-frame clonotypes and omits some of them. From that table come the V and J calls and clone size; the DNA was used to work out D and trimming. The sample includes around 190,000 clones, 80% of them seen just once. This TCR was sampled from a woman aged 35 to 49 in good health and CMV-seronegative. The V call is TRBV4-1, the J call TRBJ2-1; 14 nucleotides line up with TRBD2. Sequenced sample: PBMCs. The CDR3 here is CASSHVLTVTGTSGSNEQFF. The CDR3, as DNA: TGCGCCAGCAGCCACGTCCTGACCGTAACCGGGACTAGCGGGAGTAATGAGCAGTTCTTC.